Below are 10 T cell receptor beta chains sequenced from a single sample in a study of Tregs in tolerant kidney transplant recipients. TCRdb's table, derived via immunoSEQ multiplex PCR, lists solely in-frame clones and lacks some. The sample lists over 85,000 clones, 90% to 95% seen once, with approximately 0.48% in the top ten. The source was CD4+ T cells from blood, collected before the transplant. Receptors originate from a human donor who received a combined kidney and bone marrow transplant.

The V call is TRBV30, the J call TRBJ1-5; weak D call: TRBD1 (5 bases). The CDR3 is 18 residues long. Germline V gene lookup returns CDR1 GTSNPN and CDR2 SVGIG (reference sequence). V dropped 1 base and J dropped 2 bases, with 21 bases sitting between them. The CDR3 DNA is TGTGCCTGGAGTGCCGCGAGGACACTCCTTAGGGGCAATCAGCCCCAGCATTTT. Protein product: CAWSAARTLLRGNQPQHF.

The chain links TRBV15 to TRBJ2-5; tentatively, D is TRBD2 (7 bases). Germline lookup yields CDR1 LNHNV and CDR2 YYDKDF (reference sequence). Between the trimmed V and J ends, which lost 2 bases and 4 bases, there was a span of 17 bases. The CDR3 has 16 amino acids. The DNA for the CDR3 is TGTGCCACCAGCAGAAAGGGGGGGGTGTTTCGAGAGACCCAGTACTTC. Translated: CATSRKGGVFRETQYF.

The chain is built from TRBV5-8 and TRBJ2-1; 11 bases are a match to TRBD2. CDR1 is SGHTS and CDR2 is YDEGEE in the germline V gene. V gave up 6 bases and J gave up 5 bases; unmatched junction bases: 13. This CDR3 region has 17 residues. The CDR3 protein is CASNGEVVAGGDNEQFF. The CDR3 nucleotides are TGTGCCAGCAATGGGGAAGTGGTAGCGGGAGGGGACAATGAGCAGTTCTTC.

This clone is a singleton in its sample. The chain employs TRBV7-2 and TRBJ1-3; D perhaps matches TRBD1 (5 bases). The CDR3 runs 15 residues. V gave up 6 bases and J gave up 9 bases, with 21 bases separating them. Germline values: CDR1 SGHTA, CDR2 FQGNSA. Written as DNA, the CDR3 is TGTGCCAGCAGGAGGGGAGGGAACCCTCCGGCCACCATATATTTT. This codes for CASRRGGNPPATIYF.

The chain is built from TRBV7-8 and TRBJ1-4; perhaps TRBD1 as D (5 bases). The V gene lost 3 bases and the J gene lost 4 bases, with 15 bases spanning the gap. The CDR3 contains 16 residues. CDR1 is SGHVS and CDR2 is FQNEAQ in the germline V gene. CDR3 nucleotides: TGTGCCAGCAGCTTGGAAATAGGGGCTAATAATGAAAAACTGTTTTTT. This encodes CASSLEIGANNEKLFF.

This rearrangement joins TRBV5-1 to TRBJ2-3, with 7 nucleotides matching TRBD1. The CDR3 consists of 14 residues. Losses at the gene ends were 4 bases for V and 1 base for J; bases not matched to a gene: 3. Germline loops: CDR1 SGHRS, CDR2 YFSETQ. In DNA form, the CDR3 reads TGCGCCAGCAGCGATACAGGGGGCACAGATACGCAGTATTTT. Amino acid sequence: CASSDTGGTDTQYF.

The V gene is TRBV5-5, the J gene TRBJ2-7, with TRBD1 identical over 7 bases. The trim removed 0 bases at V and 0 bases at J, leaving 6 bases unmatched. This CDR3 region has 16 residues. Germline CDR1 is SGHKS and CDR2 is YYEKEE (reference sequence). The DNA for the CDR3 is TGTGCCAGCAGCTTGGCCTTGGGACAGAGCTCCTACGAGCAGTACTTC. Protein sequence: CASSLALGQSSYEQYF.

This clone was recorded a few times. The V and J genes are TRBV4-1 and TRBJ1-4; TRBD1 aligns across 8 bases. With V trimmed by 2 bases and J by 8 bases, 10 bases remained unmatched. The CDR3 contains 16 residues. CDR1 is MGHRA, CDR2 YSYEKL, per germline. CDR3 residues: CASSQLWDRPPEKLFF. CDR3 DNA: TGCGCCAGCAGCCAACTCTGGGACAGGCCTCCCGAAAAACTGTTTTTT.

The CDR3 sequence: CASSFGRETQYF. The DNA for the CDR3 is TGTGCCAGCAGCTTTGGGCGAGAGACCCAGTACTTC. The chain employs TRBV5-5 and TRBJ2-5; D gene uncertain. The CDR3 totals 12 residues. Trimming left V 2 bases short and J 4 bases short, with 6 bases between. Germline values: CDR1 SGHKS, CDR2 YYEKEE (reference sequence).

The genes are TRBV9 and TRBJ2-5; perhaps TRBD2 as D (6 bases). The V and J ends lost 0 bases and 5 bases respectively, with 17 bases between them. The CDR3 length is 16 residues. The germline V gene encodes CDR1 SGDLS and CDR2 YYNGEE. The CDR3 DNA follows: TGTGCCAGCAGCGTAGGAGCGGGTGGGGACCTGGAGACCCAGTACTTC. As protein: CASSVGAGGDLETQYF.